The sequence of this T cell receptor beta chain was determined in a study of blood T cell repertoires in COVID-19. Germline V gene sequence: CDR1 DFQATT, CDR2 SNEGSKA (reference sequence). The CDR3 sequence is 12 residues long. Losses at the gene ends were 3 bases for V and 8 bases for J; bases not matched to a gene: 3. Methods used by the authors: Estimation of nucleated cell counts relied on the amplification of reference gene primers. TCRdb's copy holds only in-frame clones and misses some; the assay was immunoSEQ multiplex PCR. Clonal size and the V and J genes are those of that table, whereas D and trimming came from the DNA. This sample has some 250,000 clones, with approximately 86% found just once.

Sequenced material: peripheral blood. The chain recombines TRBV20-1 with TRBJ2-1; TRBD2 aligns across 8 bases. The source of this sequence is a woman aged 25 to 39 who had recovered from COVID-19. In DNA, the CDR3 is TGCAGTGCTAGTTCTAGCGGGTATGAGCAGTTCTTC. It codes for CSASSSGYEQFF.